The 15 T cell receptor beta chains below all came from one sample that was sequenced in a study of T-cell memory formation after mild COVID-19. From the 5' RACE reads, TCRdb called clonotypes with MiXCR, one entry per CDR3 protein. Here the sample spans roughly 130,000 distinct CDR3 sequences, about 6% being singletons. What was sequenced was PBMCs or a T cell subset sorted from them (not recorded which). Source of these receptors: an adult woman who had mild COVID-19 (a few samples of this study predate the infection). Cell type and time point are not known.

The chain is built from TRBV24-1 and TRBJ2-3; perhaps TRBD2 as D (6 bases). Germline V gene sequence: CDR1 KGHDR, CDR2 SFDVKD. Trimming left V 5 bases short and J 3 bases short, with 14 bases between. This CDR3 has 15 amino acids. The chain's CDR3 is CATSVPGVGTDTQYF. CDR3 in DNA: TGTGCCACCAGTGTCCCGGGGGTGGGGACAGATACGCAGTATTTT.

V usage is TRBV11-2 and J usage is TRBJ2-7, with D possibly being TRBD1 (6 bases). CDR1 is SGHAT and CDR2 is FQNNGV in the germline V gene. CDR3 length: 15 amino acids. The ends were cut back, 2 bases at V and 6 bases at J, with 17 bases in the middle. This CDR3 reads CASSLLRAGVGEQYF. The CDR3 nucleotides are TGTGCCAGCAGCTTATTAAGGGCAGGGGTCGGCGAGCAGTACTTC. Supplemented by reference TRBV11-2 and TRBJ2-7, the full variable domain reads EAGVAQSPRYKIIEKRQSVAFWCNPISGHATLYWYQQILGQGPKLLIQFQNNGVVDDSQLPKDRFSAERLKGVDSTLKIQPAKLEDSAVYLCASSLLRAGVGEQYFGPGTRLTVT.

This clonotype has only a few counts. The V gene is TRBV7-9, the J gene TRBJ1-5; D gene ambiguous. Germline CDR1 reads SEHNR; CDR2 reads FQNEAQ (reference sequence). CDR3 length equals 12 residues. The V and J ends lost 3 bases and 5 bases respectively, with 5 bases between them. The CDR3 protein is CASSFQDQPQHF. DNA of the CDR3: TGTGCCAGCAGCTTTCAGGATCAGCCCCAGCATTTT. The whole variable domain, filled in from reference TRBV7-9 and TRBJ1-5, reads DTGVSQNPRHKITKRGQNVTFRCDPISEHNRLYWYRQTLGQGPEFLTYFQNEAQLEKSRLLSDRFSAERPKGSFSTLEIQRTEQGDSAMYLCASSFQDQPQHFGDGTRLSIL.

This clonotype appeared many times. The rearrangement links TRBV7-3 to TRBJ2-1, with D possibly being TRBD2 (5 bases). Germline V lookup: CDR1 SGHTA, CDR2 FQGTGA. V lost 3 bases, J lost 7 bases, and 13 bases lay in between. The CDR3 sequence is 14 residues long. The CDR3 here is CASSLNGGLNEQFF. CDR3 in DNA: TGTGCCAGCAGCTTGAACGGCGGGCTGAATGAGCAGTTCTTC.

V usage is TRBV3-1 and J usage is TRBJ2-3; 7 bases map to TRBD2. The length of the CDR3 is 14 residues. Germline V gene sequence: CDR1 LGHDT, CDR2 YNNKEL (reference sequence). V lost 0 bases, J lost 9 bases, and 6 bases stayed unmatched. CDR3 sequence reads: CASSQDSSGDTQYF. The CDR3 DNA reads TGTGCCAGCAGCCAAGATTCCAGCGGGGACACGCAGTATTTT.

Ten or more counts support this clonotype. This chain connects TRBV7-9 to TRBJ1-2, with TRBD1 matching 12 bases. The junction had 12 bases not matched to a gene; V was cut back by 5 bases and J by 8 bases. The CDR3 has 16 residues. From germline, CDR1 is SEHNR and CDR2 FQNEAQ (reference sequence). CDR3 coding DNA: TGTGCCAGCAGCGCAAGCCTCGGGACAGGGGGCCACGGCTACACCTTC. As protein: CASSASLGTGGHGYTF.

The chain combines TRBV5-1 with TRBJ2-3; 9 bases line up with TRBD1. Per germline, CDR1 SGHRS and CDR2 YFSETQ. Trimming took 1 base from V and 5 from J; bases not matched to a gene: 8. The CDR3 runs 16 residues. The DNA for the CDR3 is TGCGCCAGCAGCTTGCAGCCGGGACAGGGTATAGATACGCAGTATTTT. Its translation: CASSLQPGQGIDTQYF.

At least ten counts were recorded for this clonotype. The CDR3 protein is CASSLDRGYTF. Written as DNA, the CDR3 is TGTGCCAGCAGTTTAGACCGGGGCTACACCTTC. The chain couples TRBV12-3 or TRBV12-4 to TRBJ1-2; the D is unclear. This CDR3 is 11 amino acids long. V was cut by 1 base and J by 8 bases, with 5 bases left in between.

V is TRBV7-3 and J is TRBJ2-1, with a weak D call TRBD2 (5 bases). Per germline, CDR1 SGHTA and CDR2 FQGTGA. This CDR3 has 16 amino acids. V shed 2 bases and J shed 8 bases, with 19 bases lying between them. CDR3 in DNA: TGTGCCAGCAGCTTAGGCGGCCTTGGGAGCTCGGATGAGCAGTTCTTC. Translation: CASSLGGLGSSDEQFF.

For the CDR3, the DNA is TGCAGTGCCCAAAGTTATAGCGGGGCGACAGATACGCAGTATTTT. Protein product: CSAQSYSGATDTQYF. The chain links TRBV20-1 to TRBJ2-3, with TRBD2 identical over 8 bases. With V trimmed by 6 bases and J by 3 bases, 11 bases remained unmatched. Germline V CDR1 and CDR2: DFQATT, SNEGSKA (reference sequence). The CDR3 totals 15 residues.

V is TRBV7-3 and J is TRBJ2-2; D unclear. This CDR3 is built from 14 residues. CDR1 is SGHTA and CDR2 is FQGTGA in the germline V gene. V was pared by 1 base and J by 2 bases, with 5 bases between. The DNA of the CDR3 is TGTGCCAGCAGCTTAAGCTCAAACACCGGGGAGCTGTTTTTT. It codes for CASSLSSNTGELFF.

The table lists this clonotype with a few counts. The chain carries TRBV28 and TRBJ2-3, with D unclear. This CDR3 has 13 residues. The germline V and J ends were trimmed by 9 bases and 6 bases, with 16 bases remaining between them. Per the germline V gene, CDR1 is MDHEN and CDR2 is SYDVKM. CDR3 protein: CASGTPPSDTQYF. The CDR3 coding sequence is TGTGCCAGTGGAACCCCGCCCAGCGATACGCAGTATTTT.

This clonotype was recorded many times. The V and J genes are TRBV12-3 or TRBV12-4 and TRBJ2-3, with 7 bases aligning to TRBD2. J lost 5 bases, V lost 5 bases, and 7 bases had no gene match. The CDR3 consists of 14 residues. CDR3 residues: CASSLGLGGDTQYF. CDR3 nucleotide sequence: TGTGCCAGCAGTCTCGGACTAGGTGGAGATACGCAGTATTTT.

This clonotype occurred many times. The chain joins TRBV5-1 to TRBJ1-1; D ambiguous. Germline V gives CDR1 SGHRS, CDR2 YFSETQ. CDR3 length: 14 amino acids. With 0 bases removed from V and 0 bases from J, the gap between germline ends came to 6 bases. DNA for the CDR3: TGCGCCAGCAGCTTGGCCAACGTGAACACTGAAGCTTTCTTT. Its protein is CASSLANVNTEAFF.

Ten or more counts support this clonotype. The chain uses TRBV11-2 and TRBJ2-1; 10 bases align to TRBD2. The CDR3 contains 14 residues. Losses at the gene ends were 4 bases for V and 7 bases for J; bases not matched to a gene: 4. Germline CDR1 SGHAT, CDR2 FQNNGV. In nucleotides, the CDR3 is TGTGCCAGCAGCTCTCTAGCGGGAGTTAATGAGCAGTTCTTC. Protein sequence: CASSSLAGVNEQFF.